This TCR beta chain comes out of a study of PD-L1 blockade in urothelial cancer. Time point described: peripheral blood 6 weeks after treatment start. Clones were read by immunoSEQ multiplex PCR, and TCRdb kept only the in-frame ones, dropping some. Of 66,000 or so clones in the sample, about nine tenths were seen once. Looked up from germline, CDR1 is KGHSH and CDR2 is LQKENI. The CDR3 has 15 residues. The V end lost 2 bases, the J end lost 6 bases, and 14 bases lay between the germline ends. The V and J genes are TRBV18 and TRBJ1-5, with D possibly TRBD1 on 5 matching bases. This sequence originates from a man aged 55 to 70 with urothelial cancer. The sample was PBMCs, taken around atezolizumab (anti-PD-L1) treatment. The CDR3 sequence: CASSPGGARGQPQHF. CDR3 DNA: TGTGCCAGCTCACCAGGCGGGGCGAGGGGTCAGCCCCAGCATTTT. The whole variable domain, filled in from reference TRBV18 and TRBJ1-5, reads NAGVMQNPRHLVRRRGQEARLRCSPMKGHSHVYWYRQLPEEGLKFMVYLQKENIIDESGMPKERFSAEFPKEGPSILRIQQVVRGDSAAYFCASSPGGARGQPQHFGDGTRLSIL.